This is a list of T cell receptor beta chains from one sample in a study of T-cell reconstitution after alpha-beta-depleted transplantation in children. MiXCR, run by TCRdb on the PCR reads, gives a single entry per CDR3 protein. The repertoire holds some 450,000 distinct CDR3 sequences, with over 40% as singletons. This specimen consisted of PBMCs, obtained before TCRalphabeta/CD19-depleted stem cell transplant. The origin of the receptors is a girl aged 2 to 9 with aplastic anemia, due to receive a stem cell transplant. Both conserved end residues are part of each CDR3. D genes are given only for firm matches. Expanded clones are given a class, and other clones once, few, many or no size at all.

D | J | size | V | DNA | CDR3
TRBD1 | TRBJ2-7 | NA | TRBV6-9 | TGTGCCAGCAGTTCAGACAGGGACTCCTACGAGCAGTACTTC | CASSSDRDSYEQYF
TRBD1 | TRBJ1-5 | NA | TRBV2 | TGTGCCAGCAGGGGACAGGGTATTGACAATCAGCCCCAGCATTTT | CASRGQGIDNQPQHF
NA | TRBJ2-1 | many | TRBV29-1 | TGCAGCGCACCGGACTACAATGAGCAGTTCTTC | CSAPDYNEQFF
NA | TRBJ1-2 | NA | TRBV5-1 | TGCGCCAGCAGCCCGGAAAGTGGTTTCGGCTATGGCTACACCTTC | CASSPESGFGYGYTF
TRBD1 | TRBJ1-2 | few | TRBV5-1 | TGCGCCAGCAGCCCCCCCCTTGACAGGGGCGATGGCTACACCTTC | CASSPPLDRGDGYTF
NA | TRBJ2-3 | NA | TRBV5-1 | TGCGCCAGCAGCTCGGTGGGGGGCGCAGATACGCAGTATTTT | CASSSVGGADTQYF
TRBD2 | TRBJ2-2 | NA | TRBV7-2 | TGTGCCAGCAGAATAGGGGCGGGAGGGTACACCGGGGAGCTGTTTTTT | CASRIGAGGYTGELFF
NA | TRBJ2-1 | few | TRBV9 | TGTGCCAGCAGCGTACCCTCGGACAGCTACCACAATGAGCAGTTCTTC | CASSVPSDSYHNEQFF
TRBD1 | TRBJ2-7 | NA | TRBV20-1 | TGCAGTGCTAGACCGACAGGGTTTTACGAGCAGTACTTC | CSARPTGFYEQYF
NA | TRBJ2-7 | NA | TRBV29-1 | TGCAGCGTTGAGGGAGGGGGCATCTACGAGCAGTACTTC | CSVEGGGIYEQYF
NA | TRBJ1-6 | NA | TRBV5-1 | TGCGCCAGCAGCTTGGATTGGGATTCACCCCTCCACTTT | CASSLDWDSPLHF
NA | TRBJ2-3 | many | TRBV20-1 | TGCAGTGCTAAAGGCGGTAGCACAGATACGCAGTATTTT | CSAKGGSTDTQYF
TRBD2 | TRBJ2-2 | NA | TRBV20-1 | TGCAGTGCTAGAGATATTACGGGACTAGCGAACACCGGGGAGCTGTTTTTT | CSARDITGLANTGELFF
NA | TRBJ2-3 | few | TRBV29-1 | TGCAGCGTTGAAGGCCCGCGGCGAGATACGCAGTATTTT | CSVEGPRRDTQYF
NA | TRBJ2-7 | once | TRBV29-1 | TGCAGCGTTGAATATCCTAGCCATTTGTCCTACGAGCAGTACTTC | CSVEYPSHLSYEQYF
NA | TRBJ2-1 | few | TRBV5-1 | TGCGCCAGCAGCCTGGCCGGACAGTTCGATGAGCAGTTCTTC | CASSLAGQFDEQFF